Described below is a single T cell receptor (beta chain) sequence and its context. These data come from a study of type 1 and type 2 diabetes patients. This CDR3 contains 13 residues. V gave up 3 bases and J gave up 2 bases, with 7 bases separating them. Germline assignment: CDR1 KGHSH and CDR2 LQKENI. Anyone with other autoimmune disease or infection in the prior four weeks was excluded. PCR was run on genomic DNA. Multiplex PCR with 30 forward and 13 reverse primers amplified the TCR beta CDR3. TCRdb reprocessed the multiplex PCR reads with MiXCR, giving one entry per CDR3 protein. The repertoire holds about 250,000 distinct CDR3 sequences, with over 45% as singletons.

The sequence was collected from a man younger than 30 with type 2 diabetes. The gene calls are TRBV18 and TRBJ1-2; D gene unclear. Sequences were obtained from peripheral blood mononuclear cells (PBMCs). The CDR3 spells CASSPEQNYGYTF. The CDR3 DNA reads as TGTGCCAGCTCACCTGAACAGAACTATGGCTACACCTTC.